The T cell receptor beta chain under discussion was sequenced for a study of blood T cell repertoires in COVID-19. Trimming shortened V by 7 bases and J by 0 bases, and 12 bases separated the two germline ends. The CDR3 totals 13 residues. Germline CDR1 and CDR2: SQVTM and ANQGSEA. Enrollees, roughly 18 to 90 years old, lived in 24 US areas. Using immunoSEQ multiplex PCR, the repertoire was profiled, and TCRdb retains in-frame clones only, with some absent. Of almost 400,000 clones listed, around 92% were seen once; the top ten hold 1.7%. The V gene is TRBV29-1, the J gene TRBJ1-1; D ambiguous. The sample was PBMCs or T cells enriched from blood (not recorded which). The clonotype was recovered from a woman between 25 and 40 years old who had recovered from COVID-19. The CDR3 DNA sequence: TGCAGCGCCTTCCTAACAGTGAACACTGAAGCTTTCTTT. This codes for CSAFLTVNTEAFF.